This T cell receptor (beta chain) was recorded in a study of T cell repertoires in cytomegalovirus infection. Background on the study: CMV epitopes in the study were HLA-C-restricted (recently identified) and HLA-B-restricted (well studied). Both CMV infection and a matching HLA type were indicated by public TCR beta signatures. Study results and caveats: HLA-C-restricted TCR beta clonotypes specific for CMV led the ex vivo response. Summed public TCR beta family frequency identified CMV carriers bearing the relevant HLA.

MiXCR, run by TCRdb on the reads, gives a single entry per CDR3 protein. The sample includes about 920,000 distinct CDR3 sequences, approximately 31% seen only once; the top ten take roughly 12%. Of note for this clonotype: Its antigen is still unknown.

The specimen comprised cultured CD8+ T cells from PBMCs, sampled from culture after CMV antigen stimulation. The receptor was isolated from a human donor in good health (CMV status not recorded). Some clones in this sample may be carry-over from other donors' samples.

CDR3 sequence: CASSSRTSAHTGELFF. CDR3 DNA: TGTGCCAGCAGCTCCAGGACTAGTGCGCACACCGGGGAGCTGTTTTTT. The rearrangement uses TRBV7-4 and TRBJ2-2; 7 nucleotides align to TRBD2. V gave up 4 bases and J gave up 3 bases; unmatched junction bases: 8. CDR3 length equals 16 residues. CDR1 and CDR2 from the germline V gene are SGHVT and SQSDAQ.